This TCR beta chain was captured in a study of OX40 agonist ivuxolimab in advanced cancers. Study overall: Age averaged around 60 years (range roughly 23 to 79), and more than 80% were male. Earlier anti-PD-1, anti-PD-L1 or anti-CTLA-4 therapy was permitted; 35% to 50% had received some.

The data were produced by immunoSEQ multiplex PCR, yet TCRdb's version contains in-frame clones alone and is incomplete. The data show under 20,000 clones, with 86% seen just once and approximately 15% held by the top ten. CDR1 and CDR2 from the germline V gene are LNHNV and YYDKDF (reference sequence). The V end lost 0 bases, the J end lost 0 bases, and 8 bases lay between the germline ends. This CDR3 has 15 amino acids. The chain uses TRBV15 and TRBJ1-1; unclear D gene. This clonotype was obtained from an adult with an advanced solid tumor such as melanoma, head and neck, liver or kidney cancer. The sequencing here drew on CD4+ or CD8+ T cells sorted from blood, taken in a trial of the OX40 agonist ivuxolimab. CDR3 in amino acids: CATSRENPMNTEAFF. The CDR3 nucleotides are TGTGCCACCAGCAGAGAGAACCCTATGAACACTGAAGCTTTCTTT. Full variable domain (rest looked up from reference TRBV15 and TRBJ1-1): DAMVIQNPRYQVTQFGKPVTLSCSQTLNHNVMYWYQQKSSQAPKLLFHYYDKDFNNEADTPDNFQSRRPNTSFCFLDIRSPGLGDTAMYLCATSRENPMNTEAFFGQGTRLTVV.